This T cell receptor (beta chain) was captured by sequencing in a study of cytomegalovirus exposure and HLA in healthy donors (dated by TCRdb to the late 2010s). Background on the whole study: According to an earlier analysis of 450 to 650 of the donors, about 179 million T cells yielded 117 million unique TCR beta sequences and around 300 Gb of sequence data. HLA typing included class I and class II loci at four-digit resolution. The study was designed to test whether signatures of past pathogen exposure could be identified by cataloging public T cell receptors. Several DR-DQ haplotypes were handled as single units for association and clustering because linkage in the cohort was strong. To predict cytomegalovirus infection status, the study combined high-throughput TCR immunosequencing, statistical association of individual TCRs with disease status, and machine learning. A later analysis re-analyzed previously published TCR beta repertoires from 550 to 700 donors and added high-resolution HLA genotyping to study TCR occurrence patterns. The study profiled the T cell repertoires of some 610 subjects by immunosequencing and related them to cytomegalovirus serostatus. In an earlier analysis of several hundred of the donors, high-throughput TCR beta sequencing was used to judge whether each TCR beta V gene segment behaved as functional or pseudogenic. The number of typed donors differed by locus: about 629-640 for A, B, C, DRB1 and DQB1; 522 for DQA1; 606 for DPA1; and roughly 470 for DPB1. Rather than using new phenotypic data, the later analysis identified candidate immune exposures from TCR beta sequences and from how often those sequences occurred across donors. Donor age, sex, ethnicity and CMV serostatus were compiled together with the repertoire data. Among about 390 genotyped donors of the cohort, an average of around 240,000 unique TCR beta nucleotide sequences were sequenced per donor, approximately 20% of them non-productive. Every discovery cohort repertoire had been produced on one sequencing platform. A separate validation cohort of some 130 different subjects was used in addition to the 666-subject first cohort. A later genetic analysis took genome-wide SNP genotypes for about three fifths of the 666 donors and used that subset as a discovery cohort. Around 300 gigabases of sequencing data and 70 million to 100 million unique TCR sequences were included in an early release covering about 620 HLA-typed donors. The genetic ancestry cluster associated with self-reported Caucasian donors included 80% to 90% of the roughly 360 genotyped donors. Overall study results and their limits: In a later genetic analysis, a missense DCLRE1C variant was associated with V-gene and J-gene trimming of TCR beta chains, and the association was replicated in an independent cohort. According to a later analysis, parvovirus B19, influenza, CMV and Epstein-Barr virus appeared linked to several top co-occurrence clusters. The classifier was reported to diagnose cytomegalovirus status with high specificity and sensitivity in both the original and validation cohorts. The cohort was sequenced for TCR beta chains only, and without alpha or paired-chain data the features that could be detected were limited. In an earlier analysis of about 600 of the donors, most TCR beta V segments appeared in productive rearrangements about 87% or about 30% of the time, broadly matching IMGT annotations. A few of the identified cytomegalovirus-associated TCR beta chains were confirmed in vitro to be specific for cytomegalovirus antigens. Immune exposure information for the cohort was limited to CMV serostatus. A total of fewer than 200 TCR beta chains were listed by the study as associated with cytomegalovirus. A later analysis found that HLA-associated TCR beta chains were more clonally expanded and had lower generation probabilities than equally common non-associated chains. In a later analysis, around 17,000 TCR beta sequences were associated with specific HLA alleles at a false discovery rate of 0.05. It was suggested by the authors that the approach could potentially be generalized to other disease states and immunological phenotypes. In a later analysis, most CMV-associated TCR beta chains were found to appear HLA-restricted, with HLA associations seemingly driven largely by CMV exposure. In a later analysis, TCR association rates were found to vary across HLA loci, with the most associated TCRs seen for DRB1 alleles and the fewest for HLA-C alleles. Assigning TCR associations to individual alleles was difficult when HLA alleles, especially DR and DQ, strongly co-occurred. A cluster of highly shared sequence variants was judged likely to represent a technical artifact of the sequencing pipeline. Across donors, most TCR sequences were observed very rarely, whereas some public TCRs were present in many individuals. Linkage disequilibrium might explain the correlated functional status among segregating V segments, but an unknown experimental factor could not be excluded. In a later genetic analysis, fewer N-insertions in productive TCRs were reported among donors in an Asian-associated ancestry cluster than the roughly 700-donor mean. A further reported finding was that TCR beta sequences accurately predicted the HLA-A and HLA-B alleles for most subjects in the first cohort. Roughly uniform sequencing depth across donors was assumed in presence/absence analyses, although this assumption may not hold. Because HLA typing was unavailable for some donors at each locus, only the typed subset was used in association tests. Because counts were too low, some 17 rarely observed V segments, including chromosome 9 orphons, were excluded from the earlier analysis of roughly 580 of the donors.

Libraries were prepared through the immunoSEQ multiplex PCR assay. A mixture of 60 forward primers for TCR Vbeta segments and 13 reverse primers for TCR Jbeta segments was used in the multiplex PCR. Amplification of the CDR3 region of rearranged TCR beta genes was performed with a multiplex PCR assay on genomic DNA. The Illumina HiSeq System was used to sequence the amplified TCR beta libraries as 87-base-pair reads. In the source study's methods: A later analysis counted tens of millions of unique TCR beta chains across the 690 or so repertoires, and 10 million to 11 million of these chains were shared by at least two donors. Raw reads were error-corrected and collapsed into unique sequences with a nearest-neighbor algorithm that merged closely related sequences to remove PCR and sequencing errors. V, D and J gene segments were assigned by aligning CDR3 sequences to IMGT reference sequences. For a sequence to be retained, at least a six-nucleotide match to both a V gene segment and a J gene segment was required. Rearrangements were classified as productive when the CDR3 lacked stop codons and remained in frame with V and J, and all other rearrangements were classified as non-productive. Following IMGT convention, CDR3 was defined as the stretch from the second conserved V-encoded cysteine up to the conserved J-encoded phenylalanine. Sequences without an unambiguous match to a single V gene segment were excluded from the earlier analysis of about 600 of the donors. An earlier analysis of 450 to 650 of the donors called V segments functional above 56.7% productive rearrangements and segregating when the between-donor standard deviation exceeded 5%. A statistical classification framework was built for diagnosing cytomegalovirus status from the catalog of TCR beta chain sequences. In a later analysis, V and J genes were assigned by comparing TCR nucleotide sequences against IMGT/GENE-DB human TR gene sequences. The TCRdist pipeline was used in a later analysis to assign CDR3 sequences and most-parsimonious VDJ recombination scenarios. A later analysis defined each TCR beta chain by its CDR3 amino acid sequence plus V-gene family, and excluded reads lacking a unique V-gene family. To address suspected cross-contamination and a sequencing artifact, a later analysis removed some 620 highly shared, low-generation-probability nucleotide sequences. A later analysis calculated a clonal expansion index for each public chain from normalized within-repertoire ranks of inferred template counts. A later analysis computed generation probabilities with a VDJ recombination model fitted to out-of-frame rearrangements, and checked the results against IGoR. A later analysis scored TCR-TCR, TCR-HLA and TCR-CMV co-occurrence with hypergeometric tests, applying a repertoire-size bias correction to TCR pairs. To estimate false discovery rates, a later analysis permuted the HLA or CMV assignments 20 times. A later analysis grouped co-occurring TCRs with DBSCAN, adding TCRdist sequence similarity when clustering within HLA-allele-positive subsets. Repertoires with fewer than 30,000 or more than 120,000 public chains were left out of co-occurrence clustering, as were four to six repertoires with anomalous nucleotide sharing. TCRdb provides this immuneACCESS table in a form limited to in-frame rearrangements. Some clones are lacking; in checked studies, under half of them reflect an unresolved V gene, and why the rest are absent is not known. V, J and clone size derive from that table, while D and trimming were established from the DNA sequence. The sample contains 160,000 or so clones, around three quarters of them found a single time. Of the sample, approximately 0.73% is held by the ten largest clones.

Remarks on this clone: Its target antigen remains unknown. Base qualities are not at hand, and no much larger clone is one base apart.

In total, over 600 healthy bone marrow donors made up the cohort. At the time of sampling, every cohort member was nominally healthy, though immune exposures that went unrecorded were likely present. The donor was CMV seronegative and was included in the group of a few hundred seronegative cohort members. Every donor gave a peripheral blood sample, and the peripheral blood mononuclear cells from that sample were used for TCR beta sequencing. The Qiagen DNeasy Blood Extraction Kit was used to extract genomic DNA from the blood cell samples. The sequence came from a woman between 40 and 55 years old in good health and CMV-seronegative. The sample was PBMCs.

The sequenced DNA: TGTGCCAGCAGGCCCACTAGCGGGAGTAATGAGCAGTTCTTC. Protein translation: CASRPTSGSNEQFF. This sequence uses TRBV6-5 and TRBJ2-1; 11 nucleotides in the junction match TRBD2. The CDR3 sequence holds 14 residues, the cysteine and phenylalanine included. Left in the record is the CDR3 DNA by itself, 42 bases read in frame from the first base. CDR1 MNHEY and CDR2 SVGAGI are derived from the germline V gene. Trimmed from V: 6 bases; trimmed from J: 7 bases; junction bases lacking a gene match: 5.